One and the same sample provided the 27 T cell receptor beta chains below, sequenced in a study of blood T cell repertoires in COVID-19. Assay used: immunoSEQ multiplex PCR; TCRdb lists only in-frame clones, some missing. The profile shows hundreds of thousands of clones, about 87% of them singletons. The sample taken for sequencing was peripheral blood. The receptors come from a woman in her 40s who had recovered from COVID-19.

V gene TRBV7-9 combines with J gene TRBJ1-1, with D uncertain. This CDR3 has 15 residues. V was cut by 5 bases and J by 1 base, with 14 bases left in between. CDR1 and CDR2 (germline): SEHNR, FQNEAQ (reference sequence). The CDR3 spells CASSPRGQQNTEAFF. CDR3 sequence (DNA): TGTGCCAGCAGCCCCCGCGGGCAGCAGAACACTGAAGCTTTCTTT.

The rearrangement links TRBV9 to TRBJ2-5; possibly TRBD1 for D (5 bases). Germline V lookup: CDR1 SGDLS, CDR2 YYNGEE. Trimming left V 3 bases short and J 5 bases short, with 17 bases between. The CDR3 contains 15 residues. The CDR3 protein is CASSALGVREETQYF. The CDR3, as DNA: TGTGCCAGCAGCGCCCTAGGGGTCCGCGAGGAGACCCAGTACTTC.

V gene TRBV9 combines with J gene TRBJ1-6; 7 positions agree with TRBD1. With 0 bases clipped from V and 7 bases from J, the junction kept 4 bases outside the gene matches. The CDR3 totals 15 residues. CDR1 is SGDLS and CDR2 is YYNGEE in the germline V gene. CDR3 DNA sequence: TGTGCCAGCAGCGTAGAGGGCAGGGGGAATTCACCCCTCCACTTT. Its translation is CASSVEGRGNSPLHF.

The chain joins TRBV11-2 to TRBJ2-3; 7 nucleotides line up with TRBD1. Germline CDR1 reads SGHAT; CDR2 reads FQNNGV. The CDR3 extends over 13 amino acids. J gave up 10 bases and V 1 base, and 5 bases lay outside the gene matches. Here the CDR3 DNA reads TGTGCCAGCAGCTTAGCCGGACAGGTTGCGCAGTATTTT. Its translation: CASSLAGQVAQYF.

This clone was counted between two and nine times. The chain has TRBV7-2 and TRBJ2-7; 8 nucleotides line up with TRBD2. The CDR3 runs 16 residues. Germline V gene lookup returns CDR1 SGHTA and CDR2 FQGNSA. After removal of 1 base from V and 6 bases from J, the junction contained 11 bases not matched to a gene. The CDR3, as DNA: TGTGCCAGCAGCTTAGTCGCGGGGGGCGGAGGGCGCGAGCAGTACTTC. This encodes CASSLVAGGGGREQYF.

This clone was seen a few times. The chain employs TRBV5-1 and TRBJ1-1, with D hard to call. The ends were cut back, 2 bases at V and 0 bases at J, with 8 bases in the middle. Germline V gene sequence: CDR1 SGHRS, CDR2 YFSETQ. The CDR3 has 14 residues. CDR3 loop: CASSLQQMNTEAFF. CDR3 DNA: TGCGCCAGCAGCTTACAACAAATGAACACTGAAGCTTTCTTT.

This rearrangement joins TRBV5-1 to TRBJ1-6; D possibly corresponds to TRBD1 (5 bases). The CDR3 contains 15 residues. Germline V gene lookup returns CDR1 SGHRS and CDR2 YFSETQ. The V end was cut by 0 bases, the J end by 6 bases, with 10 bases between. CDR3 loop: CASSLVPGSNSPLHF. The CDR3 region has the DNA TGCGCCAGCAGCTTGGTGCCAGGGTCTAATTCACCCCTCCACTTT.

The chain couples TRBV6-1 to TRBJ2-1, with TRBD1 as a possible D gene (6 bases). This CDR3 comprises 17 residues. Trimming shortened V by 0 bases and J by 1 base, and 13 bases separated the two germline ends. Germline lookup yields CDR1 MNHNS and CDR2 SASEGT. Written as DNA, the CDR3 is TGTGCCAGCAGTGAAGCTATTAAGGGGGTTTCCTACAATGAGCAGTTCTTC. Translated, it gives CASSEAIKGVSYNEQFF.

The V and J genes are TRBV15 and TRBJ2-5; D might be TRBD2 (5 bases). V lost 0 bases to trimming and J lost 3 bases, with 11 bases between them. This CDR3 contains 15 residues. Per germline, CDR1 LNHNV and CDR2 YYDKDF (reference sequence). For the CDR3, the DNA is TGTGCCACCAGCAGAGATGACGAGGGCAAAGAGACCCAGTACTTC. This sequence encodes CATSRDDEGKETQYF.

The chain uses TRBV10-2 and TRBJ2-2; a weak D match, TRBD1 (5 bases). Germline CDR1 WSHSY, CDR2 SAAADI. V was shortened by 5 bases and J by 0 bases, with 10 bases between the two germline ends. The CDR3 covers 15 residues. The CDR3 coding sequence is TGCGCCAGCAGTTCCGACAGCGCGAACACCGGGGAGCTGTTTTTT. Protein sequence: CASSSDSANTGELFF.

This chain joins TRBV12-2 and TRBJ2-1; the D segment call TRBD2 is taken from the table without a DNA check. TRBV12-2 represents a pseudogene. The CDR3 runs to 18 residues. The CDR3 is CASRSFTRGGGISNEQFF. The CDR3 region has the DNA TGTGCAAGTCGCTCGTTTACCCGCGGGGGAGGAATCTCCAATGAGCAGTTCTTC.

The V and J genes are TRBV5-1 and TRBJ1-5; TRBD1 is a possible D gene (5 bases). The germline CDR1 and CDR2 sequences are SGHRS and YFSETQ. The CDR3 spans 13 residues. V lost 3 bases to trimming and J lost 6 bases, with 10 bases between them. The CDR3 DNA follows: TGCGCCAGCAGCTGTGGGGGGGGTCAGCCCCAGCATTTT. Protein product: CASSCGGGQPQHF.

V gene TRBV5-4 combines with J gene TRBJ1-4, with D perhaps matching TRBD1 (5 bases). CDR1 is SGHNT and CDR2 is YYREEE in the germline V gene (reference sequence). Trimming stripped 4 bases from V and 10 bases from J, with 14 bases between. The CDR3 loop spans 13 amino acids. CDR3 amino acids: CASSAPGGGKLFF. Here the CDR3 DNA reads TGTGCCAGCAGCGCCCCCGGGGGGGGAAAACTGTTTTTT.

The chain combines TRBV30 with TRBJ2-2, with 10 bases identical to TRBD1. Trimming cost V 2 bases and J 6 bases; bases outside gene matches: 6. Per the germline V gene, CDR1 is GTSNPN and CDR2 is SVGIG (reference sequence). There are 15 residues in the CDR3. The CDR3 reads CAWSQGQGWAGELFF. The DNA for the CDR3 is TGTGCCTGGAGTCAGGGACAGGGGTGGGCCGGGGAGCTGTTTTTT.

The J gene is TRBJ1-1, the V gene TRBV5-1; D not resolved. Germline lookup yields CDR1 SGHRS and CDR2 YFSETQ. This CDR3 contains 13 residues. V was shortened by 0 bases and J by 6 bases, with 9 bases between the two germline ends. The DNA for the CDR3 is TGCGCCAGCAGCTTGGCCCATCACTCTGAAGCTTTCTTT. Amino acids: CASSLAHHSEAFF.

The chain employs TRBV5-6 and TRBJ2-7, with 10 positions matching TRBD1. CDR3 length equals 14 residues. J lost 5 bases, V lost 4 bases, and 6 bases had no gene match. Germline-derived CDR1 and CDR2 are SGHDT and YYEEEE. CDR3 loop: CASSADRGLDEQYF. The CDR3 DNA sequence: TGTGCCAGCAGCGCCGACAGGGGGCTGGACGAGCAGTACTTC.

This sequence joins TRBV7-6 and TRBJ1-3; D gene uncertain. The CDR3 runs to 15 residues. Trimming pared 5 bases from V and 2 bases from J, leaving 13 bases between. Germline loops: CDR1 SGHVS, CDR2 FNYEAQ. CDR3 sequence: CASSAGSWAGNTIYF. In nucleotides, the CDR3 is TGTGCCAGCAGCGCGGGGAGCTGGGCTGGAAACACCATATATTTT.

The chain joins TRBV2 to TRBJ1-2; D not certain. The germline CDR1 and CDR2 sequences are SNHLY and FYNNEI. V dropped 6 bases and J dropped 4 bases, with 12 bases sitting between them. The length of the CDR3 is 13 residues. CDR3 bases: TGTGCCAGCAGCGCGCTTTCCCCCTATGGCTACACCTTC. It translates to CASSALSPYGYTF.

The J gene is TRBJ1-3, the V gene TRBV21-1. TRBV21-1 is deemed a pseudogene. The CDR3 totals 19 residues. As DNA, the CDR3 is TGTGCCAGCAGCAGGCGGGACGCAGAAACAACGTTCTCTGGAAACACCATATATTTT. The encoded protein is CASSRRDAETTFSGNTIYF.

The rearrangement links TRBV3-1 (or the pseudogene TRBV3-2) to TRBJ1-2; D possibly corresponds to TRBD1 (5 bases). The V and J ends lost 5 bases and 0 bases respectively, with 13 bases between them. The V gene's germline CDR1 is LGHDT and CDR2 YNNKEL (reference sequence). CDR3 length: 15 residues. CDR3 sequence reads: CASSSQDLTNYGYTF. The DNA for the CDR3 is TGTGCCAGCAGCTCACAGGACCTAACTAACTATGGCTACACCTTC.

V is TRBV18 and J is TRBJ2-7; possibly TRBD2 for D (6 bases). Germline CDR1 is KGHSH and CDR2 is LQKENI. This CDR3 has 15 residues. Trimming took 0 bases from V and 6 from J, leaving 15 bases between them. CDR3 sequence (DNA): TGTGCCAGCTCACCACCGCGGGGCAGGGAAGGCGAGCAGTACTTC. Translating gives CASSPPRGREGEQYF.

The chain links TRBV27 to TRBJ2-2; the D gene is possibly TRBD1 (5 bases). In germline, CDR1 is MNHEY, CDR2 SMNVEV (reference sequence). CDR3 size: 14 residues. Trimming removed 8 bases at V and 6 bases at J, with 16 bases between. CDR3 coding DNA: TGTGCCAGCCGCCCGCGACAGTCGGCCGGGGAGCTGTTTTTT. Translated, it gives CASRPRQSAGELFF.

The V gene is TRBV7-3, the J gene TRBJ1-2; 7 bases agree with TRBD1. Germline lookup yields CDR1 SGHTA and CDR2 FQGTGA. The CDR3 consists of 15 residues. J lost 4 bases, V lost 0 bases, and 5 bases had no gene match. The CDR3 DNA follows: TGTGCCAGCAGCTTAACGGCGGCAGGGGGCTATGGCTACACCTTC. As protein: CASSLTAAGGYGYTF. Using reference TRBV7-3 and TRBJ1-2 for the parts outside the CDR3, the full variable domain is GAGVSQTPSNKVTEKGKYVELRCDPISGHTALYWYRQSLGQGPEFLIYFQGTGAADDSGLPNDRFFAVRPEGSVSTLKIQRTERGDSAVYLCASSLTAAGGYGYTFGSGTRLTVV.

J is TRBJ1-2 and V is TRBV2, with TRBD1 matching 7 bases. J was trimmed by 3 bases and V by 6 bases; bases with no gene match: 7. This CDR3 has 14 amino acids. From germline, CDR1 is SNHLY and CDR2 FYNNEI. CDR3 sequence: CASRRATGDYGYTF. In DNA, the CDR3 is TGTGCCAGCAGAAGAGCCACAGGGGACTATGGCTACACCTTC.

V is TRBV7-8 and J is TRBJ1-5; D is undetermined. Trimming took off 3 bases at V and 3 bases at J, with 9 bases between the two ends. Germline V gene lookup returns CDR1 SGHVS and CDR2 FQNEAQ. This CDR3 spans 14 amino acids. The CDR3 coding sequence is TGTGCCAGCAGCTTTGGCAGTTACAATCAGCCCCAGCATTTT. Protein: CASSFGSYNQPQHF.

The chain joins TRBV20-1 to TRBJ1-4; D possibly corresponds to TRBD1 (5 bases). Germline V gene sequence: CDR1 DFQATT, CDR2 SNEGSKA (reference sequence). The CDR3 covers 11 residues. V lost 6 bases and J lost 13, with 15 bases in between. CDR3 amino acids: CSAPGRERLFF. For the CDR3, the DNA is TGCAGTGCCCCGGGACGGGAGCGACTGTTTTTT.

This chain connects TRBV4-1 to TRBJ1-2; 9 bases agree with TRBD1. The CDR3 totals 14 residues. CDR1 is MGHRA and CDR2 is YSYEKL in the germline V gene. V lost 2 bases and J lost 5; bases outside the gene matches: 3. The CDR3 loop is CASSQSGTGYGYTF. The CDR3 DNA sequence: TGCGCCAGCAGCCAATCCGGGACAGGGTATGGCTACACCTTC.